The 5 T cell receptor beta chains reported below all come from one sample, sequenced in a study of blood T cell repertoires in COVID-19 (dated by TCRdb to 2020 to 2021). Receptor amplification or capture employed the immunoSEQ multiplex PCR assay. TCRdb holds this immuneACCESS table with in-frame rearrangements only. Some clones are missing; in checked studies, unresolved V genes explain under half, and the rest has no known cause. The sample contains some 120,000 clones, more than 70% of them found a single time. The top ten clones comprise roughly 3.6% of the sample. The sample comprised peripheral blood. These TCRs come from an older woman with acute or convalescent COVID-19.

V usage is TRBV6-5 and J usage is TRBJ1-2; weak D call: TRBD1 (5 bases). This CDR3 comprises 14 residues. Germline-derived CDR1 and CDR2 are MNHEY and SVGAGI. Trimming pared 2 bases from V and 2 bases from J, leaving 9 bases between. The CDR3 coding sequence is TGTGCCAGCAGTTACGGGGGGGGGAACTATGGCTACACCTTC. It translates to CASSYGGGNYGYTF.

V usage is TRBV18 and J usage is TRBJ1-5; tentative D call: TRBD1 (5 bases). V was shortened by 6 bases and J by 3 bases, with 15 bases between the two germline ends. Germline loops: CDR1 KGHSH, CDR2 LQKENI. There are 15 residues in the CDR3. The CDR3 sequence is CASSLTQGTNQPQHF. The CDR3 DNA sequence: TGTGCCAGCTCCCTAACCCAGGGAACCAATCAGCCCCAGCATTTT.

This chain uses TRBV6-5 with TRBJ1-3; D remains ambiguous. The CDR3 covers 15 residues. The germline V and J ends were trimmed by 0 bases and 5 bases, with 11 bases remaining between them. Germline V lookup: CDR1 MNHEY, CDR2 SVGAGI. CDR3 sequence (DNA): TGTGCCAGCAGTTACTCTTTCGCAGGCCGAAACACCATATATTTT. Its protein is CASSYSFAGRNTIYF.

CDR3 in amino acids: CASSVTGTSTEAFF. CDR3 in DNA: TGTGCCAGCAGCGTTACAGGGACAAGCACTGAAGCTTTCTTT. The chain links TRBV9 to TRBJ1-1; a weak D match, TRBD1 (6 bases). Trimming stripped 2 bases from V and 4 bases from J, with 12 bases between. There are 14 residues in the CDR3. Germline assignment: CDR1 SGDLS and CDR2 YYNGEE.

This chain uses TRBV9 with TRBJ2-2, with D possibly matching TRBD2 (5 bases). This CDR3 is 12 amino acids long. V shed 7 bases and J shed 6 bases, with 10 bases lying between them. The germline V gene encodes CDR1 SGDLS and CDR2 YYNGEE. The CDR3 coding sequence is TGTGCCAGCGGAGGCCTACCCGGGGAGCTGTTTTTT. This translates into CASGGLPGELFF.